Presented here are 16 T cell receptor beta chains from one specimen sequenced in a study of blood T cell repertoires in COVID-19 (dated by TCRdb to 2020 to 2021). The library was built by means of the immunoSEQ multiplex PCR assay. The clones in this table, taken by TCRdb from immuneACCESS, are in-frame only. Not every clone is retained; where verified, under half of the shortfall comes from an unresolved V gene, and the cause of the rest is unknown. Across this sample there are 95,000 or so clones, with around 87% seen only once. The ten largest make up approximately 18% of the sample. The sequenced sample was peripheral blood. Source of these receptors: a human donor in a cohort sampled during active COVID-19.

The rearrangement joins TRBV21-1 to TRBJ2-7; no DNA check was done on the table's D call, TRBD1. TRBV21-1 is a known pseudogene. The CDR3 sequence is 14 residues long. CDR3 in amino acids: CASSKGQGRYEQYF. CDR3 DNA sequence: TGTGCCAGCAGCAAAGGCCAGGGCCGCTACGAGCAGTACTTC.

The chain employs TRBV27 and TRBJ1-4; a weak D match, TRBD1 (6 bases). V shed 7 bases and J shed 6 bases, with 15 bases lying between them. This CDR3 contains 14 residues. CDR1 is MNHEY and CDR2 is SMNVEV in the germline V gene (reference sequence). CDR3: CASNPTGPYEKLFF. The CDR3 DNA reads TGTGCCAGCAACCCGACAGGACCTTATGAAAAACTGTTTTTT. Drawing the rest from reference TRBV27 and TRBJ1-4, the complete variable domain is EAQVTQNPRYLITVTGKKLTVTCSQNMNHEYMSWYRQDPGLGLRQIYYSMNVEVTDKGDVPEGYKVSRKEKRNFPLILESPSPNQTSLYFCASNPTGPYEKLFFGSGTQLSVL.

This chain connects TRBV5-3 to TRBJ1-1; D remains unclear. TRBV5-3 is known as an ORF, though its function is uncertain. The CDR3 consists of 10 residues. The V and J ends lost 5 bases and 7 bases respectively, with 6 bases between them. The CDR3 spells CARSPVEAFF. Written as DNA, the CDR3 is TGTGCCAGAAGTCCCGTTGAAGCTTTCTTT.

The chain has TRBV28 and TRBJ1-2, with D unclear. There are 15 residues in the CDR3. Trimming took 6 bases from V and 0 from J, leaving 14 bases between them. CDR1 and CDR2 from the germline V gene are MDHEN and SYDVKM. The CDR3 loop is CASRVAWTANYGYTF. The CDR3 DNA is TGTGCCAGCAGAGTCGCCTGGACTGCTAACTATGGCTACACCTTC.

The chain couples TRBV28 to TRBJ1-1; TRBD1 is a possible D gene (5 bases). Per the germline V gene, CDR1 is MDHEN and CDR2 is SYDVKM. CDR3 length: 12 amino acids. Trimming pared 10 bases from V and 9 bases from J, leaving 18 bases between. The CDR3: CAISQEGRQAFF. DNA for the CDR3: TGTGCCATTTCACAGGAAGGGCGCCAAGCTTTCTTT.

The chain has TRBV27 and TRBJ1-4, with 8 bases fitting TRBD1. The length of the CDR3 is 16 residues. V lost 6 bases and J lost 0; bases outside the gene matches: 6. Per the germline V gene, CDR1 is MNHEY and CDR2 is SMNVEV (reference sequence). CDR3 in amino acids: CASSTGTGSTNEKLFF. The CDR3 DNA sequence: TGTGCCAGCAGCACCGGGACAGGTTCAACTAATGAAAAACTGTTTTTT. Variable domain in full (rest from reference TRBV27 and TRBJ1-4): EAQVTQNPRYLITVTGKKLTVTCSQNMNHEYMSWYRQDPGLGLRQIYYSMNVEVTDKGDVPEGYKVSRKEKRNFPLILESPSPNQTSLYFCASSTGTGSTNEKLFFGSGTQLSVL.

This rearrangement joins TRBV28 to TRBJ2-1; 12 nucleotides align to TRBD2. The CDR3 extends over 15 amino acids. CDR1 is MDHEN and CDR2 is SYDVKM in the germline V gene. J was trimmed by 10 bases and V by 3 bases; bases with no gene match: 7. CDR3 in amino acids: CASSFRKTSGGEQFF. CDR3 coding DNA: TGTGCCAGCAGTTTTAGAAAGACTAGCGGGGGCGAGCAGTTCTTC.

V is TRBV2 and J is TRBJ2-5; TRBD2 is a possible D gene (5 bases). V was trimmed by 5 bases and J by 2 bases, leaving 12 bases between them. The germline gives CDR1 SNHLY, CDR2 FYNNEI. CDR3 length: 14 amino acids. In nucleotides, the CDR3 is TGTGCCAGCAGTTCCCGGAGGCTGCAAGAGACCCAGTACTTC. Its translation: CASSSRRLQETQYF.

This clone was observed once. The sample has other DNA sequences that encode this CDR3 too. The V and J genes are TRBV24-1 and TRBJ2-3, with D possibly matching TRBD2 (7 bases). This CDR3 comprises 13 residues. Germline CDR1 reads KGHDR; CDR2 reads SFDVKD. V was clipped by 9 bases and J by 3 bases, with 12 bases between them. The CDR3 region has the DNA TGTGCCACCTCGGAGGGGGGGACAGATACGCAGTATTTT. Encoded protein: CATSEGGTDTQYF.

This clone was seen only once. V and J are TRBV6-5 and TRBJ1-3; no reliable D call. This CDR3 spans 14 amino acids. Germline V gives CDR1 MNHEY, CDR2 SVGAGI. Trimming pared 7 bases from V and 0 bases from J, leaving 10 bases between. CDR3 protein: CASKRAFSGNTIYF. The CDR3 bases are TGTGCCAGCAAGCGCGCATTCTCTGGAAACACCATATATTTT.

V gene TRBV4-1 combines with J gene TRBJ1-2; tentatively, D is TRBD1 (6 bases). The CDR3 is 15 amino acids. V lost 4 bases to trimming and J lost 0 bases, with 12 bases between them. Germline V lookup: CDR1 MGHRA, CDR2 YSYEKL. The CDR3 is CASSPPDSPNYGYTF. CDR3 DNA sequence: TGCGCCAGCAGCCCCCCGGACAGTCCTAACTATGGCTACACCTTC.

The chain links TRBV5-4 to TRBJ1-2; the D gene is possibly TRBD1 (6 bases). Trimming took off 2 bases at V and 3 bases at J, with 14 bases between the two ends. This CDR3 has 15 residues. The germline CDR1 and CDR2 sequences are SGHNT and YYREEE (reference sequence). CDR3 bases: TGTGCCAGCAGCTTAGGCAGGGGTCCGGACTATGGCTACACCTTC. Amino acids: CASSLGRGPDYGYTF.

The V and J genes are TRBV7-2 and TRBJ2-3; D is ambiguous. Germline V gene data show CDR1 as SGHTA and CDR2 as FQGNSA. V dropped 2 bases and J dropped 4 bases, with 4 bases sitting between them. There are 12 residues in the CDR3. The CDR3 DNA sequence: TGTGCCAGCAGCTTACTCGCAGATACGCAGTATTTT. This encodes CASSLLADTQYF.

The V call is TRBV19, the J call TRBJ2-1; D is unresolved. Trimming removed 0 bases from V and 4 bases from J, with 4 bases in between. The germline V gene has CDR1 LNHDA and CDR2 SQIVND (reference sequence). The CDR3 totals 13 residues. CDR3 DNA sequence: TGTGCCAGTAGTATAGACGGTTACAATGAGCAGTTCTTC. This sequence encodes CASSIDGYNEQFF.

The chain has TRBV9 and TRBJ2-1; 7 positions match TRBD1. V shed 0 bases and J 8 bases; nucleotides not matched to a gene: 8. The germline V gene encodes CDR1 SGDLS and CDR2 YYNGEE. The CDR3 loop spans 15 amino acids. CDR3 region: CASSVGDRVRDEQFF. The CDR3 nucleotides are TGTGCCAGCAGCGTAGGCGACAGGGTGCGCGATGAGCAGTTCTTC.

The rearrangement links TRBV5-1 to TRBJ1-1; no definite D call. The CDR3 length is 13 residues. CDR1 and CDR2 from the germline V gene are SGHRS and YFSETQ. Trimming cost V 5 bases and J 1 base, with 9 bases left between them. CDR3 region: CASSWAENTEAFF. The CDR3 bases are TGCGCCAGCAGTTGGGCCGAGAACACTGAAGCTTTCTTT.